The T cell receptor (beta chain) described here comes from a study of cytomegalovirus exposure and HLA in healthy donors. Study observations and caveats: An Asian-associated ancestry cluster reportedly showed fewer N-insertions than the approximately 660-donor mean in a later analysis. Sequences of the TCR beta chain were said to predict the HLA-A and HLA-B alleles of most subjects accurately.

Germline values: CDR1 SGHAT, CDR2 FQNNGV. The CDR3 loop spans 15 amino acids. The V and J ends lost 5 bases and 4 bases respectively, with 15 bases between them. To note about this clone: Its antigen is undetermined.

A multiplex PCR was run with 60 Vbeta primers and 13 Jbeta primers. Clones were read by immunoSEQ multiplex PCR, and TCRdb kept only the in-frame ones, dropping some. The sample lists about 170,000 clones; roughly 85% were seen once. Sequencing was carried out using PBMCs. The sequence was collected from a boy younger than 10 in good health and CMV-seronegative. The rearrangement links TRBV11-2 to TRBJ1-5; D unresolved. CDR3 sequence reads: CASSLGWAGNQPQHF. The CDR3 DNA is TGTGCCAGCAGCCTGGGGTGGGCGGGAAATCAGCCCCAGCATTTT.